One sample yielded the 20 T cell receptor beta chains listed below, sequenced in a study of low-dose radiotherapy and immunotherapy resistance in tumors. With TRAV- and TRBV-specific primers, first-strand cDNA was made, covering the alpha and beta chains. With a V-primer adapter and a constant-region primer, TCRs were amplified for 20 PCR cycles. TCRdb itself ran the reads through MiXCR, one entry per CDR3 protein. This table has roughly 100,000 distinct CDR3 sequences, more than 20% appearing once. Time point defined: after trial treatment. Treatment noted: LDRT plus nivolumab, ipilimumab, low-dose cyclophosphamide and aspirin (RACIN trial). This specimen consisted of PBMCs, obtained after low-dose radiotherapy plus immunotherapy. Receptors originate from a male donor with prostate cancer.

There are many counts of this clonotype. The CDR3 loop is CSARDLRGETNEQFF. In nucleotides, the CDR3 is TGCAGTGCTAGAGATCTCCGGGGGGAAACCAATGAGCAGTTCTTC. This chain links TRBV20-1 with TRBJ2-1; 7 bases match TRBD2. The ends lost 0 bases at V and 6 bases at J; junction bases unmatched: 8. This CDR3 contains 15 residues. Germline-derived CDR1 and CDR2 are DFQATT and SNEGSKA (reference sequence).

V and J are TRBV6-1 and TRBJ2-7, with 9 bases fitting TRBD2. The V gene end was trimmed by 5 bases and the J gene end by 3 bases; junction bases not matched to a gene: 11. Germline CDR1 MNHNS, CDR2 SASEGT. The CDR3 loop spans 16 amino acids. The CDR3 spells CASSYRASGVNYEQYF. CDR3 coding DNA: TGTGCCAGCAGTTACCGGGCTAGCGGGGTCAACTACGAGCAGTACTTC.

This clonotype was detected ten times or more. The chain has TRBV5-1 and TRBJ1-4, with 8 positions matching TRBD1. Trimming took 3 bases from V and 8 from J; bases not matched to a gene: 9. The germline V gene encodes CDR1 SGHRS and CDR2 YFSETQ. CDR3 length equals 15 residues. Here the CDR3 reads CASSSKTGEEEKLFF. The CDR3 region has the DNA TGCGCCAGCAGCTCCAAGACAGGGGAGGAGGAAAAACTGTTTTTT.

This clonotype was seen many times. V gene TRBV21-1 combines with J gene TRBJ1-5; the D segment call TRBD1 is taken from the table without a DNA check. TRBV21-1 corresponds to a pseudogene. The CDR3 is made up of 16 amino acids. The CDR3 sequence: CASSKTGGGGNQPQHF. CDR3 DNA sequence: TGTGCCAGCAGCAAAACAGGGGGCGGCGGCAATCAGCCCCAGCATTTT.

The V and J genes are TRBV29-1 and TRBJ2-5; D is unresolved. Germline V gene data show CDR1 as SQVTM and CDR2 as ANQGSEA. Trimming removed 4 bases at V and 4 bases at J, with 7 bases between. This CDR3 spans 11 amino acids. The CDR3 spells CSVVRVETQYF. The DNA for the CDR3 is TGCAGCGTTGTACGTGTAGAGACCCAGTACTTC.

The table lists this clonotype with many counts. The chain carries TRBV18 and TRBJ2-7, with D possibly matching TRBD2 (7 bases). The CDR3 extends over 15 amino acids. The V end lost 3 bases, the J end lost 8 bases, and 20 bases lay between the germline ends. Germline V gene data show CDR1 as KGHSH and CDR2 as LQKENI. This CDR3 reads CASSPGGGDHSQQYF. In nucleotides, the CDR3 is TGTGCCAGCTCACCGGGAGGGGGGGATCATTCGCAGCAGTACTTC. Full variable domain (remainder filled in from reference TRBV18 and TRBJ2-7): NAGVMQNPRHLVRRRGQEARLRCSPMKGHSHVYWYRQLPEEGLKFMVYLQKENIIDESGMPKERFSAEFPKEGPSILRIQQVVRGDSAAYFCASSPGGGDHSQQYFGPGTRLTVT.

This clonotype was seen only a few times. The chain is built from TRBV6-1 and TRBJ1-2; D gene uncertain. This CDR3 has 16 residues. V was cut by 0 bases and J by 4 bases, with 15 bases left in between. Germline V gives CDR1 MNHNS, CDR2 SASEGT. The CDR3: CASSEAPWETAYGYTF. DNA for the CDR3: TGTGCCAGCAGTGAAGCCCCCTGGGAAACAGCCTATGGCTACACCTTC.

This clonotype was seen ten or more times. V is TRBV7-2 and J is TRBJ2-1; 9 nucleotides agree with TRBD2. CDR3 length: 17 amino acids. The ends lost 3 bases at V and 8 bases at J; junction bases unmatched: 14. Germline CDR1 is SGHTA and CDR2 is FQGNSA. This CDR3 is CASSFLGGGGVLDEQFF. CDR3 bases: TGTGCCAGCAGCTTCTTAGGGGGCGGGGGGGTGTTGGATGAGCAGTTCTTC.

The table lists this clonotype with many counts. The rearrangement joins TRBV5-1 to TRBJ2-1; 10 bases are a match to TRBD2. The CDR3 length is 15 residues. Germline values: CDR1 SGHRS, CDR2 YFSETQ. V was pared by 4 bases and J by 7 bases, with 8 bases of the junction left unmatched. The CDR3 DNA reads as TGCGCCAGCAGCGACACCGGGACTAGCGAAAATGAGCAGTTCTTC. Protein: CASSDTGTSENEQFF.

Many counts were recorded for this clonotype. DNA for the CDR3: TGTGCTAGTGGCCTGGACAGTAACACCGGGGAGCTGTTTTTT. Translation: CASGLDSNTGELFF. This chain connects TRBV12-5 to TRBJ2-2, with D possibly being TRBD1 (6 bases). This CDR3 is built from 14 residues. V lost 6 bases and J 2 bases, leaving 10 bases between the germline ends. Germline CDR1 reads LGHNT; CDR2 reads FRNRAP.

Here the CDR3 reads CASSQEAGAFYEQYF. In DNA, the CDR3 is TGTGCCAGCAGCCAAGAGGCGGGGGCCTTTTACGAGCAGTACTTC. The chain employs TRBV14 and TRBJ2-7; possible D gene TRBD2, 7 bases. The CDR3 is made up of 15 amino acids. CDR1 SGHDN and CDR2 FVKESK come from the germline V gene. The V gene lost 0 bases and the J gene lost 4 bases, with 13 bases spanning the gap.

This clonotype was counted at least ten times. This chain links TRBV5-1 with TRBJ1-5, with 8 bases fitting TRBD1. From germline, CDR1 is SGHRS and CDR2 YFSETQ. The CDR3 sequence is 14 residues long. V lost 3 bases and J lost 6; bases outside the gene matches: 5. The CDR3 sequence is CASSYETGVQPQHF. CDR3 sequence (DNA): TGCGCCAGCAGCTATGAGACAGGGGTTCAGCCCCAGCATTTT.

This clonotype has more than one count but fewer than ten. The rearrangement links TRBV28 to TRBJ2-5, with 8 bases matching TRBD2. Germline CDR1 and CDR2: MDHEN and SYDVKM. The length of the CDR3 is 21 residues. V shed 4 bases, J shed 1 base, and the junction held 23 bases outside the gene matches. The CDR3 coding sequence is TGTGCCAGCAGTTCCTTGCGGGAGGAAGTAAGCCGAGGCCGAACCCAAGAGACCCAGTACTTC. As protein: CASSSLREEVSRGRTQETQYF.

At least ten counts were recorded for this clonotype. J is TRBJ2-5 and V is TRBV27, with D perhaps TRBD1 (7 bases). The CDR3 has 16 amino acids. Germline assignment: CDR1 MNHEY and CDR2 SMNVEV (reference sequence). Trimming stripped 4 bases from V and 7 bases from J, with 22 bases between. CDR3 nucleotides: TGTGCCAGCAGTTCCCCCTCCATGCACAGGGGAGGGACCCAGTACTTC. The encoded protein is CASSSPSMHRGGTQYF.

This clonotype was counted only a few times. DNA for the CDR3: TGTGCCAGCAGCTCGCAGGGGGCCGACCGCAATCAGCCCCAGCATTTT. This gives the protein CASSSQGADRNQPQHF. This chain uses TRBV5-4 with TRBJ1-5; 8 nucleotides line up with TRBD1. V was pared by 3 bases and J by 2 bases, with 7 bases of the junction left unmatched. The germline CDR1 and CDR2 sequences are SGHNT and YYREEE (reference sequence). This CDR3 is built from 16 residues.

In its sample, this clonotype was seen many times. The gene calls are TRBV14 and TRBJ2-7, with 8 positions matching TRBD1. The CDR3 extends over 14 amino acids. Germline lookup yields CDR1 SGHDN and CDR2 FVKESK. The trim removed 6 bases at V and 5 bases at J, leaving 9 bases unmatched. CDR3 nucleotide sequence: TGTGCCAGCAGTATCCAGACAGGGGCCCACGAGCAGTACTTC. It yields the protein CASSIQTGAHEQYF.

Ten or more counts support this clonotype. This rearrangement joins TRBV11-2 to TRBJ2-3; D unresolved. The CDR3 is made up of 15 amino acids. Germline V gene lookup returns CDR1 SGHAT and CDR2 FQNNGV. V was clipped by 4 bases and J by 3 bases, with 14 bases between them. CDR3 coding DNA: TGTGCCAGCAGCTCCATGCTTGGTGGTACAGATACGCAGTATTTT. Protein: CASSSMLGGTDTQYF.

This clonotype was detected many times. The rearrangement links TRBV29-1 to TRBJ2-5; 9 bases map to TRBD1. The CDR3 spans 14 residues. Germline V gene lookup returns CDR1 SQVTM and CDR2 ANQGSEA. V dropped 7 bases and J dropped 5; count of bases not matched to a gene: 11. For the CDR3, the DNA is TGCAGCGCCGGGACAGGGAGGGGGCGGGAGACCCAGTACTTC. Amino acid sequence: CSAGTGRGRETQYF.

In this sample, this clonotype turned up many times. This sequence joins TRBV23-1 and TRBJ2-7; TRBD1 matches at 9 bases. TRBV23-1 belongs to the ORF category, with a function that is uncertain. V lost 2 bases to trimming and J lost 3 bases; unmatched junction nucleotides: 5. This CDR3 region has 15 residues. The CDR3 region has the DNA TGCGCCAGCAGTCAAAGGGGACAGGGCCTCTACGAGCAGTACTTC. Translating it yields CASSQRGQGLYEQYF.

This clonotype was recorded a few times. This chain connects TRBV6-2 or TRBV6-3 to TRBJ2-5; TRBD2 matches at 15 bases. The germline CDR1 and CDR2 sequences are MNHEY and SVGEGT. The CDR3 loop spans 17 amino acids. V was pared by 5 bases and J by 4 bases, with 8 bases of the junction left unmatched. The CDR3 region has the DNA TGTGCCAGCAGTGTGGGACTAGCGGGGGGTCTTCGAGAGACCCAGTACTTC. Protein sequence: CASSVGLAGGLRETQYF.